A selection of T cell receptor beta chains follows, all from one sample in a study of T cell responses to AZD1222 COVID-19 vaccine. Here immunoSEQ multiplex PCR was the method, and the copy in TCRdb shows in-frame clones only, minus some. The repertoire holds 100,000 to 150,000 clones, with approximately 85% as singletons. This sample comprised peripheral blood, obtained 28 days after the second AZD1222 dose. The receptors were gathered from an adult who received the AZD1222 COVID-19 vaccine. The CDR3 runs from the conserved cysteine through the conserved F or W. D genes are given only for firm matches. Rows give clone size only sometimes, using once, few, many, or a class for an expanded clone.

size	V	J	D	CDR3	DNA
-	TRBV19	TRBJ1-4	-	CASSSGATNEKLFF	TGTGCCAGTAGTTCAGGTGCAACTAATGAAAAACTGTTTTTT
-	TRBV6-5	TRBJ2-7	-	CASSPGLTLFYEQYF	TGTGCCAGCAGCCCGGGCTTGACACTTTTCTACGAGCAGTACTTC
-	TRBV5-6	TRBJ2-3	-	CASSLADGDTQYF	TGTGCCAGCAGCTTGGCGGACGGAGATACGCAGTATTTT
-	TRBV28	TRBJ2-7	-	CASSLSEVSYEQYF	TGTGCCAGCAGTTTATCGGAGGTCTCCTACGAGCAGTACTTC
-	TRBV11-1	TRBJ1-1	-	CASSFARENTEAFF	TGTGCCAGCAGTTTCGCCAGGGAGAACACTGAAGCTTTCTTT
-	TRBV30	TRBJ1-6	-	CAWSVGSDKAPLHF	TGTGCCTGGAGTGTTGGAAGTGACAAGGCACCCCTCCACTTT
-	TRBV2	TRBJ2-2	TRBD2	CASSRTSGLTGELFF	TGTGCCAGCAGTAGGACTAGCGGGCTTACCGGGGAGCTGTTTTTT
-	TRBV19	TRBJ1-1	-	CASSIEGFTEAFF	TGTGCCAGTAGTATTGAGGGGTTTACTGAAGCTTTCTTT
-	TRBV11-2	TRBJ2-2	-	CASSFPRFPPPPGELFF	TGTGCCAGCAGCTTCCCCCGTTTCCCACCCCCCCCGGGGGAGCTGTTTTTT
-	TRBV29-1	TRBJ2-1	-	CSVVQRAAFDEQFF	TGCAGCGTTGTTCAGCGGGCGGCGTTTGATGAGCAGTTCTTC
-	TRBV2	TRBJ2-2	-	CASSPRVGTGELFF	TGTGCCAGCAGTCCCAGAGTCGGCACCGGGGAGCTGTTTTTT
-	TRBV5-6	TRBJ2-3	-	CASSSLDGRTDTQYF	TGTGCCAGCAGCTCCCTAGATGGGCGTACAGATACGCAGTATTTT
once	TRBV7-3	TRBJ2-7	-	CASSFSRGQDEQYF	TGTGCCAGCAGCTTCTCCAGGGGACAAGACGAGCAGTACTTC
-	TRBV30	TRBJ2-7	-	CAWSDGQVGRYEQYF	TGTGCCTGGAGTGACGGACAGGTCGGGAGGTACGAGCAGTACTTC
-	TRBV28	TRBJ1-5	-	CASSLGSLTGSNQPQHF	TGTGCCAGCAGTTTAGGTTCCCTCACAGGGAGCAATCAGCCCCAGCATTTT
-	TRBV18	TRBJ2-7	TRBD1	CASSPSQGAAEQYF	TGTGCCAGCTCACCATCCCAGGGGGCTGCCGAGCAGTACTTC
few	TRBV4-3	TRBJ1-5	TRBD1	CASSQLWTGVQPQHF	TGCGCCAGCAGCCAACTTTGGACAGGGGTCCAGCCCCAGCATTTT
few	TRBV10-3	TRBJ2-1	TRBD2	CAISEPAGTRDNEQFF	TGTGCCATCAGTGAGCCCGCCGGGACTAGAGACAATGAGCAGTTCTTC
-	TRBV2	TRBJ2-1	-	CASSVEGSSYNEQFF	TGTGCCAGCAGTGTGGAGGGGAGCTCCTACAATGAGCAGTTCTTC
-	TRBV5-8	TRBJ1-5	TRBD1	CASRRQGYQPQHF	TGTGCCAGCAGACGACAGGGATATCAGCCCCAGCATTTT
-	TRBV14	TRBJ1-4	TRBD1	CASSQEDKGAREKLFF	TGTGCCAGCAGCCAAGAGGATAAGGGGGCGAGGGAAAAACTGTTTTTT
-	TRBV29-1	TRBJ1-1	TRBD1	CSVGPGQGGRTEAFF	TGCAGCGTTGGACCGGGACAGGGTGGACGGACTGAAGCTTTCTTT
-	TRBV5-3	TRBJ1-1	-	CARSARGRGTEAFF	TGTGCCAGAAGCGCCAGGGGTCGGGGCACTGAAGCTTTCTTT
-	TRBV3-1/TRBV3-2	TRBJ1-4	-	CASSQEGPQGVKLFF	TGTGCCAGCAGCCAAGAGGGTCCCCAGGGCGTAAAACTGTTTTTT
-	TRBV5-1	TRBJ1-1	-	CASSLWGENTEAFF	TGCGCCAGCAGCTTGTGGGGGGAAAACACTGAAGCTTTCTTT
-	TRBV28	TRBJ2-3	TRBD1	CASFVTGVGTDTQYF	TGTGCCAGCTTTGTGACAGGGGTTGGCACAGATACGCAGTATTTT
-	TRBV11-2	TRBJ1-2	-	CASSLVPHGMVTGYTF	TGTGCCAGCAGCTTAGTGCCACATGGCATGGTAACTGGCTACACCTTC